The present entry profiles one T cell receptor (beta chain) with its context. The sample is drawn from a study of control samples from healthy donors and cancer patients. Repertoires were generated with immunoSEQ multiplex PCR, while TCRdb's copy carries only in-frame clones and drops some. This table holds 150,000 to 190,000 clones, more than 85% found once. The trim removed 7 bases at V and 0 bases at J, leaving 10 bases unmatched. Germline loops: CDR1 MDHEN, CDR2 SYDVKM. The CDR3 runs 17 residues. V usage is TRBV28 and J usage is TRBJ2-1; 9 nucleotides align to TRBD2. Sequencing used blood. The clonotype comes from a man over 45 in good health. The CDR3 nucleotides are TGTGCCAGCAACCCACTAGCGGGTCTTAGCTCCTACAATGAGCAGTTCTTC. It encodes CASNPLAGLSSYNEQFF.